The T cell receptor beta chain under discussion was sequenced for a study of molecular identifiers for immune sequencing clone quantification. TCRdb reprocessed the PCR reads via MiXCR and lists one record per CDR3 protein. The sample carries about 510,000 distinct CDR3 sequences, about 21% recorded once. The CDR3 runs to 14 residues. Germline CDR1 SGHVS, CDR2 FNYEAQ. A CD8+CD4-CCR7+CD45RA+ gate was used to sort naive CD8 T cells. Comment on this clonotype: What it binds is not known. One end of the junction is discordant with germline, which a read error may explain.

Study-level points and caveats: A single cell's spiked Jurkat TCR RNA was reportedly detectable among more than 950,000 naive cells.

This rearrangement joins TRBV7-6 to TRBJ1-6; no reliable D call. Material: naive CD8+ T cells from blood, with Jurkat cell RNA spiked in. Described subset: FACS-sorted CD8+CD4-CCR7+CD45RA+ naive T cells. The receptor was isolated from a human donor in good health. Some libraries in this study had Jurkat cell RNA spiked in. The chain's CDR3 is CASSPTEYNSPLHF. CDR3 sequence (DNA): TGTGCCAGCAGCCCGACGGAATATAATTCACCCCTCCACTTC.